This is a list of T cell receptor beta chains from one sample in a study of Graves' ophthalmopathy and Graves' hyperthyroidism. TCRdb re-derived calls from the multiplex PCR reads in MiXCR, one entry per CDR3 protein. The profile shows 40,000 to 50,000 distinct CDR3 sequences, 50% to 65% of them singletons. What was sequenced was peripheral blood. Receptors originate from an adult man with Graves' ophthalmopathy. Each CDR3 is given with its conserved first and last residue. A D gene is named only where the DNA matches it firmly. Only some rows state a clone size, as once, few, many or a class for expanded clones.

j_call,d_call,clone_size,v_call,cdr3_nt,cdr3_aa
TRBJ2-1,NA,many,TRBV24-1,TGTGCCACCAGTCGCGGGGCCGTTTACAATGAGCAGTTCTTC,CATSRGAVYNEQFF
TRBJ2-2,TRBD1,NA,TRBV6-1,TGTGCCAGCAGTGCCGGGACAGGGGGCCCCACCGGGGAGCTGTTTTTT,CASSAGTGGPTGELFF
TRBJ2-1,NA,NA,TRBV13,TGTGCCCGCAGGACGGAGGTGGGCCTCAATGGGCAGTTCTTC,CARRTEVGLNGQFF
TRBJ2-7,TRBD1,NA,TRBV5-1,TGCGCCAGCAGCTTTGGGACAGCCTTATCCTACGAGCAGTACTTC,CASSFGTALSYEQYF
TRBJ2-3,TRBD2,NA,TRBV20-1,TGCAGTGCTACCCGGACTAGCGGGAGTCCAGATACGCAGTATTTT,CSATRTSGSPDTQYF
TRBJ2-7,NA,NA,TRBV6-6,TGTGCGAGCAGTTACGTAATTAGCGGATACTACGAGCAGTACTTC,CASSYVISGYYEQYF
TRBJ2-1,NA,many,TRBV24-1,TGTGCCACCAGTGGTGAGGGCCTAGGGGATGAGCAGTTCTTC,CATSGEGLGDEQFF
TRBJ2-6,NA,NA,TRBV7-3,TGTGCCAGCACCGCGACTGGACTAACCATCCTGACTTTC,CASTATGLTILTF
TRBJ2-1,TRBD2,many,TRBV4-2,TGTGCCAGCAGCCACGAAGGTAGCGGGAGCTCCTACAATGAGCAGTTCTTC,CASSHEGSGSSYNEQFF
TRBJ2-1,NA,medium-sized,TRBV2,TGTGCCAGCAGTGTGACGGCGTTGGAGTTCTTC,CASSVTALEFF
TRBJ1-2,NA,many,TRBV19,TGTGCCAGTAGTCATAGGGGACAAAACTATGGCTACACCTTC,CASSHRGQNYGYTF
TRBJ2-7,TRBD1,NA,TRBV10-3,TGTGCCATCAGCGCGATAACCGGGACAGGGGTTTACGAGCAGTACTTC,CAISAITGTGVYEQYF
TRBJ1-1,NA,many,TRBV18,TGTGCCAGCTCACCAGATCCTACCACTGAAGCTTTCTTT,CASSPDPTTEAFF